This TCR beta chain was recovered during a study of cytomegalovirus exposure and HLA in healthy donors. The study, taken as a whole, reports: Among the CMV-associated chains, a few were confirmed in vitro as specific for CMV antigens. The sole available immune exposure information was CMV serostatus.

Amplification used 60 Vbeta primers and 13 Jbeta primers. Assay: immunoSEQ multiplex PCR; the TCRdb copy retains only in-frame clones and omits some. This sample has around 170,000 clones, with 60% to 85% found just once. The CDR3 runs 14 residues. Losses at the gene ends were 3 bases for V and 6 bases for J; bases not matched to a gene: 5. Germline V gene lookup returns CDR1 SGHAT and CDR2 FQNNGV. Of note for this clone: Its target is not known.

Specimen: PBMCs. The receptor was isolated from a woman aged 40-49 years in good health and CMV-seropositive. The V gene is TRBV11-2, the J gene TRBJ2-5; 9 positions match TRBD2. CDR3 in amino acids: CASSLGGGAKTQYF. The CDR3 DNA follows: TGTGCCAGCAGCTTGGGCGGGGGGGCAAAGACCCAGTACTTC.